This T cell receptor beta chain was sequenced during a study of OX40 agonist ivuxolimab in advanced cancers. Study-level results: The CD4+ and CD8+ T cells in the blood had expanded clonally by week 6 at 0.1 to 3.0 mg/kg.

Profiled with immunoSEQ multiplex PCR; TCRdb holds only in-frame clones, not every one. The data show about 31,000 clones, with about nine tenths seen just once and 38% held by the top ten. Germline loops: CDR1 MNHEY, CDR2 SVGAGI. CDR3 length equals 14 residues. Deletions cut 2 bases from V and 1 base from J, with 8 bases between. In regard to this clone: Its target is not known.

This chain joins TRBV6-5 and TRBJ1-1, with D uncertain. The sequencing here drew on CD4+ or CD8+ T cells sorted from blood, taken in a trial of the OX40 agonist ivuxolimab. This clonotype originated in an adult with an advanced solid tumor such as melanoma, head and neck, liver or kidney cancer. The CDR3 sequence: CASSYEPENTEAFF. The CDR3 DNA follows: TGTGCCAGCAGTTACGAACCCGAGAACACTGAAGCTTTCTTT.